A selection of T cell receptor beta chains follows, all from one sample in a study of T cells in Graves' hyperthyroidism and ophthalmopathy. TCRdb used MiXCR to reprocess the multiplex PCR reads, holding one entry per CDR3 protein. Among a few hundred thousand distinct CDR3 sequences listed, roughly 14% were seen once. Material: blood. Source of these receptors: a woman aged 40 to 50 with Graves' hyperthyroidism that later progressed to Graves' ophthalmopathy. The CDR3 runs from the conserved cysteine through the conserved F or W. The D gene is left open where the match is weak. Part of the rows lack a size; the others show once, few, many or a class for expanded clones.

TGTGCCAGCAGCCAAGATCGAGCCCTAGCGACCTACAATGAGCAGTTCTTC	CASSQDRALATYNEQFF	-	TRBV14	TRBJ2-1	-
TGTGCCAGCAGTTACTCCGCTGAATTCTATAACTATGGCTACACCTTC	CASSYSAEFYNYGYTF	-	TRBV6-5	TRBJ1-2	many
TGTGCCAGCAGTTTACAGGAGGAGCAGTACTTC	CASSLQEEQYF	-	TRBV28	TRBJ2-7	many
TGTGCCAGCAGTTTCTTAGCTTCCCAAGAGACCCAGTACTTC	CASSFLASQETQYF	-	TRBV12-3/TRBV12-4	TRBJ2-5	-
TGTGCCAGTAGTATGGGTGGCGAGAACACTGAAGCTTTCTTT	CASSMGGENTEAFF	-	TRBV19	TRBJ1-1	many
TGTGCCAGCAGTCTCGGGACAGCCACTGGGCAGCCCCAGCATTTT	CASSLGTATGQPQHF	TRBD1	TRBV28	TRBJ1-5	many
TGTGCCTGGGCCAAAGGGTTGAACACTGAAGCTTTCTTT	CAWAKGLNTEAFF	-	TRBV30	TRBJ1-1	many
TGTGCCAGCTCACCTTGGACACCCCCTATGAACACTGAAGCTTTCTTT	CASSPWTPPMNTEAFF	-	TRBV18	TRBJ1-1	many
TGCGCCAGCAGTGATCGGATGGCGGGCCTTGGGGATGAGCAGTTCTTC	CASSDRMAGLGDEQFF	-	TRBV10-2	TRBJ2-1	many
TGTGCCAGCAGTTTCGGACTGGTCTCCTACAATGAGCAGTTCTTC	CASSFGLVSYNEQFF	-	TRBV28	TRBJ2-1	few
TGTGCCAGCAGCTTAGTGTTCCAGGAATTCTACGAGCAGTACTTC	CASSLVFQEFYEQYF	-	TRBV11-2	TRBJ2-7	many
TGTGCCAGCAGTTACTGGAAGAGATTTAAAAGCGGGAGGGCCCCAGATACGCAGTATTTT	CASSYWKRFKSGRAPDTQYF	TRBD2	TRBV6-9	TRBJ2-3	-
TGCAGTGCCCGCCGTAGCGCGGGAGGATTCGGTGAGCAGTTCTTC	CSARRSAGGFGEQFF	TRBD2	TRBV20-1	TRBJ2-1	few
TGCGCCAGCAGCTTGAGAGGGACAGGCTCCTACGAGCAGTACTTC	CASSLRGTGSYEQYF	TRBD1	TRBV5-1	TRBJ2-7	many
TGCGCCAGCAGCTTGGGATTTTCGGCAGCGAACACCGGGGAGCTGTTTTTT	CASSLGFSAANTGELFF	-	TRBV5-1	TRBJ2-2	many
TGTGCCAGCAGCTTAACGCACTACTTTTATCGGCATGGGTCGAACACCGGGGAGCTGTTTTTT	CASSLTHYFYRHGSNTGELFF	-	TRBV11-2	TRBJ2-2	many
TGTGCCAGCAGTTTACCAGTGAACACTGAAGCTTTCTTT	CASSLPVNTEAFF	-	TRBV28	TRBJ1-1	many
TGCGCCAGCAGGCCGTTGAATGGTGGCTACACCTTC	CASRPLNGGYTF	-	TRBV4-1	TRBJ1-2	few
TGTGCCAGCAGTTTAGTTCAGAGCACCTACGAGCAGTACTTC	CASSLVQSTYEQYF	-	TRBV12-3/TRBV12-4	TRBJ2-7	many
TGCAGTGCTAGACCCGACCCGCTGGAGACCCAGTACTTC	CSARPDPLETQYF	-	TRBV20-1	TRBJ2-5	many
TGTGCCAGCAGCTTAACGACACTTGAAGCTTTCTTT	CASSLTTLEAFF	-	TRBV11-3	TRBJ1-1	-
TGTGCCATCAGTGGGGACTCAGAGGTTGAAGCTTTCTTT	CAISGDSEVEAFF	-	TRBV10-3	TRBJ1-1	many
TGTGCCAGCAGTTTGGGGGACAGGGAAGCTTTCTTT	CASSLGDREAFF	TRBD1	TRBV28	TRBJ1-1	many
TGTGCCAGCAGTTTATTTCTCGGGACAGCACCCCCCTACGAGCAGTACTTC	CASSLFLGTAPPYEQYF	TRBD1	TRBV28	TRBJ2-7	many
TGTGCCATCAGTGTTGTGTCAGGACCCGCTGAAGCTTTCTTT	CAISVVSGPAEAFF	-	TRBV10-3	TRBJ1-1	few
TGCAGCGTTGTTATGGGGTTCCCCGGGGAGCTGTTTTTT	CSVVMGFPGELFF	-	TRBV29-1	TRBJ2-2	many
TGCGCCAGCAGCTTGTATGAGGTGTTCATCTCCTACAATGAGCAGTTCTTC	CASSLYEVFISYNEQFF	-	TRBV5-1	TRBJ2-1	many
TGTGCCAGCAGCTACGGGACTAGCGGCCCCGATGAGCAGTTCTTC	CASSYGTSGPDEQFF	TRBD2	TRBV7-9	TRBJ2-1	many
TGTGCCAGCAGGGACGGGACTAGCGGGGCCTACGAGCAGTACTTC	CASRDGTSGAYEQYF	TRBD2	TRBV6-1	TRBJ2-7	few
TGCGCCAGCAGCTTGGACGGTGCCTACGAGCAGTACTTC	CASSLDGAYEQYF	-	TRBV5-1	TRBJ2-7	many
TGTGCCAGCAGCCGCGGACAGGCCGGGAGGGTTTTCTTT	CASSRGQAGRVFF	TRBD1	TRBV12-3/TRBV12-4	TRBJ1-1	many
TGCAGCGTTCAGGGGGATACGCAGTATTTT	CSVQGDTQYF	-	TRBV29-1	TRBJ2-3	few
TGTGCCAGCAGTTATCTGCTAGCGGGAGGCCCTGATACGCAGTATTTT	CASSYLLAGGPDTQYF	TRBD2	TRBV6-5	TRBJ2-3	-